The rows below give T cell receptor beta chains drawn from one sample of a study of siplizumab effects on memory and regulatory T cells. Their specific antigens are unknown. Using immunoSEQ multiplex PCR, the repertoire was profiled, and TCRdb retains in-frame clones only, with some absent. The table has fewer than 25,000 clones, 44% seen once. The sequenced sample was CFSE-low (dividing) CD4+ T cells sorted from an allogeneic mixed lymphocyte reaction. The origin of the receptors is a human donor in good health; the cells came from an allogeneic mixed lymphocyte reaction. Some clones in this sample may be carry-over from other donors' samples. CDR3s include the opening cysteine and the closing phenylalanine or tryptophan. Each record gives: J gene, D gene, V gene, clone size, CDR3 protein, CDR3 DNA. A D gene is named only where the DNA matches it firmly. Size is omitted from some rows. Given values are once, few, many or a class for expanded clones.

TRBJ1-1,.,TRBV6-5,.,CASSRTDAANTEAFF,TGTGCCAGCAGCCGTACGGACGCCGCGAACACTGAAGCTTTCTTT
TRBJ1-1,.,TRBV5-1,medium-sized,CASSSLPPGTTEAFF,TGCGCCAGCAGCTCCCTGCCCCCAGGGACCACTGAAGCTTTCTTT
TRBJ2-2,TRBD1,TRBV5-1,once,CASRGQGIETGELFF,TGCGCCAGCAGGGGACAGGGTATTGAGACCGGGGAGCTGTTTTTT
TRBJ2-1,TRBD2,TRBV18,.,CASSPRFSGGADYNEQFF,TGTGCCAGCTCACCACGATTCAGCGGGGGAGCCGATTACAATGAGCAGTTCTTC
TRBJ1-1,.,TRBV27,.,CASARKEWTEAFF,TGTGCCAGTGCCCGAAAGGAGTGGACTGAAGCTTTCTTT
TRBJ1-6,TRBD1,TRBV9,.,CASSGDRDNSPLHF,TGTGCCAGCAGCGGGGACAGGGATAATTCACCCCTCCACTTT
TRBJ1-5,.,TRBV19,.,CASSMRVPNQPQHF,TGTGCCAGTAGTATGCGGGTCCCTAATCAGCCCCAGCATTTT
TRBJ1-2,TRBD1,TRBV18,.,CASSPETTGGYGYTF,TGTGCCAGCTCACCAGAAACGACAGGGGGGTATGGCTACACCTTC
TRBJ2-7,.,TRBV7-9,.,CASSFGLARNEQYF,TGTGCCAGCAGCTTTGGTCTAGCTCGGAACGAGCAGTACTTC
TRBJ1-1,.,TRBV6-6,few,CASNRRVPNTEAFF,TGTGCCAGCAATAGGCGCGTGCCAAACACTGAAGCTTTCTTT
TRBJ2-7,.,TRBV6-5,.,CASSASGLFTYEQYF,TGTGCCAGCAGTGCTTCGGGACTCTTTACCTACGAGCAGTACTTC
TRBJ1-5,TRBD1,TRBV2,.,CASSEGQAGNQPQHF,TGTGCCAGCAGTGAGGGACAGGCGGGCAATCAGCCCCAGCATTTT
TRBJ2-7,.,TRBV19,.,CASSRPGNYEQYF,TGTGCCAGTAGTCGGCCCGGAAACTACGAGCAGTACTTC